The 29 T cell receptor beta chains presented below share a single source sample, sequenced in a study of blood T cell repertoires in COVID-19. TCRdb keeps only in-frame clones here, not all; method: immunoSEQ multiplex PCR. In the table there are fewer than 250,000 clones, about 83% of which are singletons. Sequenced sample: peripheral blood. These receptors came from a woman in her 40s with active or convalescent COVID-19.

The gene calls are TRBV11-3 and TRBJ1-1, with 9 bases fitting TRBD1. This CDR3 is built from 16 residues. Germline CDR1 is SGHNT and CDR2 is YENEEA. The V and J ends lost 1 base and 6 bases, in that order; junction bases with no gene match: 9. The CDR3 reads CASSLVSWGDRAEAFF. The CDR3 DNA is TGTGCCAGCAGCTTAGTGTCGTGGGGGGACAGGGCTGAAGCTTTCTTT. Full variable domain (remainder filled in from reference TRBV11-3 and TRBJ1-1): EAGVVQSPRYKIIEKKQPVAFWCNPISGHNTLYWYLQNLGQGPELLIRYENEEAVDDSQLPKDRFSAERLKGVDSTLKIQPAELGDSAVYLCASSLVSWGDRAEAFFGQGTRLTVV.

CDR3 coding DNA: TGTGCCAGCAGCTTTGACAGGGGGCAATCTGAAGCTTTCTTT. Its protein is CASSFDRGQSEAFF. The rearrangement links TRBV11-3 to TRBJ1-1, with 10 bases matching TRBD1. The germline gives CDR1 SGHNT, CDR2 YENEEA. V was pared by 3 bases and J by 6 bases, with 4 bases of the junction left unmatched. The CDR3 is made up of 14 amino acids.

V gene TRBV30 combines with J gene TRBJ1-6, with D uncertain. Germline V lookup: CDR1 GTSNPN, CDR2 SVGIG (reference sequence). V was clipped by 3 bases and J by 1 base, with 19 bases between them. The CDR3 sequence is 18 residues long. The DNA of the CDR3 is TGTGCCTGGAGCGTGATGCGCCTAGGTTCGTCCTATAATTCACCCCTCCACTTT. Its translation: CAWSVMRLGSSYNSPLHF.

The chain carries TRBV4-1 and TRBJ2-1; TRBD2 matches at 13 bases. The ends lost 4 bases at V and 7 bases at J; junction bases unmatched: 7. This CDR3 is 16 amino acids long. CDR1 is MGHRA, CDR2 YSYEKL, per germline. The DNA for the CDR3 is TGCGCCAGCAGCCTCTCCGGGACTAGCGGGGTAAATGAGCAGTTCTTC. Its translation is CASSLSGTSGVNEQFF.

The V call is TRBV11-2, the J call TRBJ2-5; 10 bases agree with TRBD1. CDR3 length: 15 amino acids. The germline V gene has CDR1 SGHAT and CDR2 FQNNGV. V trimming: 5 bases; J trimming: 5 bases; junction bases outside the gene matches: 8. The DNA of the CDR3 is TGTGCCAGCAGCCTATTAGACAGGGGGCAGGAGACCCAGTACTTC. Its translation is CASSLLDRGQETQYF.

V usage is TRBV30 and J usage is TRBJ2-2; D is ambiguous. Trimming stripped 6 bases from V and 8 bases from J, with 13 bases between. The CDR3 has 12 residues. Germline V CDR1 and CDR2: GTSNPN, SVGIG (reference sequence). The CDR3 here is CACITLRGELFF. The CDR3 nucleotides read TGTGCCTGCATTACCCTCCGGGGGGAGCTGTTTTTT.

This sequence joins TRBV5-1 and TRBJ2-7, with TRBD1 matching 9 bases. The CDR3 contains 16 residues. The germline CDR1 and CDR2 sequences are SGHRS and YFSETQ. Trimming cost V 4 bases and J 2 bases; bases outside gene matches: 10. This CDR3 reads CASSPPQGANAYEQYF. For the CDR3, the DNA is TGCGCCAGCAGCCCACCACAGGGGGCGAATGCCTACGAGCAGTACTTC.

This clone has more than one count but fewer than ten. This chain links TRBV5-1 with TRBJ2-6, with TRBD1 as a possible D gene (6 bases). CDR1 and CDR2 (germline): SGHRS, YFSETQ. The ends were cut back, 3 bases at V and 1 base at J, with 8 bases in the middle. This CDR3 is built from 15 residues. DNA for the CDR3: TGCGCCAGCAGCTCCACAGGGTCTGGGGCCAACGTCCTGACTTTC. Protein: CASSSTGSGANVLTF.

The chain recombines TRBV19 with TRBJ2-7, with D possibly matching TRBD1 (6 bases). The CDR3 runs 15 residues. V dropped 4 bases and J dropped 3 bases, with 16 bases sitting between them. The germline V gene has CDR1 LNHDA and CDR2 SQIVND (reference sequence). The CDR3 is CASSTQQGPDYEQYF. CDR3 DNA: TGTGCCAGTAGTACCCAACAGGGACCAGACTACGAGCAGTACTTC.

The chain uses TRBV28 and TRBJ1-2; 7 nucleotides match TRBD1. The germline V gene has CDR1 MDHEN and CDR2 SYDVKM. The V gene end was trimmed by 2 bases and the J gene end by 7 bases; junction bases not matched to a gene: 10. There are 15 residues in the CDR3. The CDR3 loop reads CASSLLRTGSSGYTF. In DNA form, the CDR3 reads TGTGCCAGCAGTTTACTAAGGACAGGAAGCAGTGGCTACACCTTC.

The CDR3 DNA reads as TGTGCCAGCAGTACCAGGGGACAGGGGGCGGGGAATGAGCAGTTCTTC. Protein sequence: CASSTRGQGAGNEQFF. The gene calls are TRBV28 and TRBJ2-1; 12 bases match TRBD1. The V and J ends lost 5 bases and 7 bases, in that order; junction bases with no gene match: 9. This CDR3 spans 16 amino acids. The germline gives CDR1 MDHEN, CDR2 SYDVKM.

The CDR3 sequence is CASSPDRGNTGELFF. Written as DNA, the CDR3 is TGTGCCAGCAGCCCGGACAGGGGGAACACCGGGGAGCTGTTTTTT. This chain connects TRBV5-6 to TRBJ2-2; 9 positions match TRBD1. Germline trimming cut 4 bases from V and 1 base from J; bases unmatched to any gene: 2. The CDR3 contains 15 residues. Germline values: CDR1 SGHDT, CDR2 YYEEEE.

The CDR3 DNA reads TGTGCCAGCAGTGGAGGTCTCCTTAGCACAGATACGCAGTATTTT. As protein: CASSGGLLSTDTQYF. The J gene is TRBJ2-3, the V gene TRBV2; D is unresolved. The length of the CDR3 is 15 residues. V was clipped by 4 bases and J by 0 bases, with 11 bases between them. The germline CDR1 and CDR2 sequences are SNHLY and FYNNEI.

The V call is TRBV7-2, the J call TRBJ1-1; possible D gene TRBD1, 6 bases. V gave up 3 bases and J gave up 0 bases, with 17 bases separating them. The germline V gene has CDR1 SGHTA and CDR2 FQGNSA. There are 17 residues in the CDR3. CDR3 DNA sequence: TGTGCCAGCAGCTTGGCAGGGGTCATAACGATGAACACTGAAGCTTTCTTT. Encoded protein: CASSLAGVITMNTEAFF.

This clone was detected a few times. This sequence joins TRBV11-2 and TRBJ2-7, with 8 bases lining up with TRBD2. Germline lookup yields CDR1 SGHAT and CDR2 FQNNGV. V was clipped by 1 base and J by 3 bases; unmatched bases: 5. The CDR3 is 15 residues long. This CDR3 reads CASSLVPGGIYEQYF. CDR3 nucleotides: TGTGCCAGCAGCTTAGTACCGGGGGGGATCTACGAGCAGTACTTC.

The V gene is TRBV7-9, the J gene TRBJ2-7; a possible D gene is TRBD1 (7 bases). This CDR3 comprises 13 residues. Trimming stripped 7 bases from V and 1 base from J, with 11 bases between. Germline V gene data show CDR1 as SEHNR and CDR2 as FQNEAQ (reference sequence). The CDR3 DNA follows: TGTGCCAGCAAGGCAGGGGGGTCCTACGAGCAGTACTTC. It specifies CASKAGGSYEQYF.

This rearrangement joins TRBV11-2 to TRBJ1-4; D is perhaps TRBD1 (6 bases). Trimming cost V 3 bases and J 0 bases, with 17 bases left between them. This CDR3 comprises 18 residues. In germline, CDR1 is SGHAT, CDR2 FQNNGV. The CDR3 coding sequence is TGTGCCAGCAGCTTCCGCCGAGACAGGCTGTCAACTAATGAAAAACTGTTTTTT. It is translated as CASSFRRDRLSTNEKLFF. Complete variable domain (other parts from reference TRBV11-2 and TRBJ1-4): EAGVAQSPRYKIIEKRQSVAFWCNPISGHATLYWYQQILGQGPKLLIQFQNNGVVDDSQLPKDRFSAERLKGVDSTLKIQPAKLEDSAVYLCASSFRRDRLSTNEKLFFGSGTQLSVL.

The J gene is TRBJ1-3, the V gene TRBV5-5, with D tentatively TRBD1 (5 bases). CDR1 and CDR2 (germline): SGHKS, YYEKEE (reference sequence). Trimming cost V 1 base and J 1 base, with 9 bases left between them. This CDR3 is built from 15 residues. The CDR3 loop is CASSLTGLSGNTIYF. CDR3 nucleotides: TGTGCCAGCAGCTTGACAGGATTATCTGGAAACACCATATATTTT.

This clone has only one observation. The chain carries TRBV29-1 and TRBJ1-2; 11 positions agree with TRBD1. This CDR3 contains 13 residues. CDR1 is SQVTM, CDR2 ANQGSEA, per germline. V shed 8 bases, J shed 4 bases, and the junction held 6 bases outside the gene matches. CDR3 DNA: TGCAGCAACCGGGACAGGGGGACCTATGGCTACACCTTC. Translating gives CSNRDRGTYGYTF.

The genes are TRBV5-1 and TRBJ2-7, with D possibly TRBD2 on 6 matching bases. CDR1 and CDR2 from the germline V gene are SGHRS and YFSETQ. CDR3 length: 14 amino acids. Trimming removed 4 bases at V and 7 bases at J, with 18 bases between. The CDR3 loop is CASSPTSLGGEQYF. For the CDR3, the DNA is TGCGCCAGCAGCCCTACTAGCCTCGGGGGAGAGCAGTACTTC. Full variable domain (outside the CDR3, taken from reference TRBV5-1 and TRBJ2-7): KAGVTQTPRYLIKTRGQQVTLSCSPISGHRSVSWYQQTPGQGLQFLFEYFSETQRNKGNFPGRFSGRQFSNSRSEMNVSTLELGDSALYLCASSPTSLGGEQYFGPGTRLTVT.

The chain's CDR3 is CASSIVGQFEKLFF. As DNA, the CDR3 is TGTGCCAGTAGTATAGTGGGACAGTTTGAAAAACTGTTTTTT. The genes are TRBV19 and TRBJ1-4; 7 nucleotides agree with TRBD1. Germline V CDR1 and CDR2: LNHDA, SQIVND (reference sequence). V dropped 1 base and J dropped 7; count of bases not matched to a gene: 3. There are 14 residues in the CDR3.

This chain links TRBV7-3 with TRBJ2-7, with TRBD1 matching 9 bases. Trimming took 5 bases from V and 1 from J; bases not matched to a gene: 6. CDR3 size: 15 residues. Germline loops: CDR1 SGHTA, CDR2 FQGTGA. The CDR3 region is CASSAVGTGSYEQYF. CDR3 sequence (DNA): TGTGCCAGCAGCGCAGTCGGGACAGGGTCCTACGAGCAGTACTTC.

This sequence joins TRBV5-8 and TRBJ1-1, with 9 bases fitting TRBD1. The CDR3 has 17 amino acids. Germline V gene lookup returns CDR1 SGHTS and CDR2 YDEGEE. The V segment lost 0 bases and the J segment 0 bases; nucleotides outside the gene matches: 6. This chain's CDR3 is CASSLGGTGNMNTEAFF. The CDR3 DNA reads TGTGCCAGCAGCTTGGGGGGGACAGGGAATATGAACACTGAAGCTTTCTTT.

As DNA, the CDR3 is TGTGCCAGCTCACCAGAGGGGACAGGGTTTCAGCCCCAGCATTTT. The encoded protein is CASSPEGTGFQPQHF. The chain employs TRBV18 and TRBJ1-5, with 9 bases matching TRBD1. V lost 2 bases to trimming and J lost 6 bases; unmatched junction nucleotides: 5. The CDR3 runs to 15 residues. CDR1 is KGHSH, CDR2 LQKENI, per germline. Together with reference TRBV18 and TRBJ1-5, the CDR3 gives the full variable domain: NAGVMQNPRHLVRRRGQEARLRCSPMKGHSHVYWYRQLPEEGLKFMVYLQKENIIDESGMPKERFSAEFPKEGPSILRIQQVVRGDSAAYFCASSPEGTGFQPQHFGDGTRLSIL.

The rearrangement links TRBV7-8 to TRBJ1-5; D is unclear. V lost 1 base, J lost 4 bases, and 5 bases lay in between. This CDR3 has 13 residues. The germline CDR1 and CDR2 sequences are SGHVS and FQNEAQ. The CDR3 sequence is CASSLEENQPQHF. CDR3 bases: TGTGCCAGCAGCTTAGAGGAGAATCAGCCCCAGCATTTT.

The rearrangement joins TRBV7-8 to TRBJ1-6; D not certain. Trimming stripped 2 bases from V and 5 bases from J, with 10 bases between. Germline values: CDR1 SGHVS, CDR2 FQNEAQ. CDR3 size: 15 residues. As DNA, the CDR3 is TGTGCCAGCAGCTTACTTCTACAGAATAATTCACCCCTCCACTTT. This encodes CASSLLLQNNSPLHF.

The gene calls are TRBV6-5 and TRBJ2-3, with 9 bases that match TRBD1. The V gene end was trimmed by 6 bases and the J gene end by 3 bases; junction bases not matched to a gene: 4. Germline CDR1 reads MNHEY; CDR2 reads SVGAGI. This CDR3 spans 14 amino acids. CDR3: CASRRDRATDTQYF. The CDR3 coding sequence is TGTGCCAGCAGGCGGGACAGGGCTACAGATACGCAGTATTTT.

The rearrangement links TRBV30 to TRBJ2-2; D might be TRBD1 (6 bases). Germline loops: CDR1 GTSNPN, CDR2 SVGIG (reference sequence). The CDR3 consists of 13 residues. Trimming cost V 0 bases and J 8 bases, with 10 bases left between them. The CDR3 DNA sequence: TGTGCCTGGAGTGTAGACAGGACAGGGGAGCTGTTTTTT. This gives the protein CAWSVDRTGELFF.

The chain links TRBV7-9 to TRBJ1-5; weak D call: TRBD1 (6 bases). V shed 5 bases and J shed 2 bases, with 13 bases lying between them. The CDR3 covers 15 residues. Germline V lookup: CDR1 SEHNR, CDR2 FQNEAQ (reference sequence). DNA of the CDR3: TGTGCCAGCAGCCTCACGACAGGAGGCAATCAGCCCCAGCATTTT. This gives the protein CASSLTTGGNQPQHF.